These 14 T cell receptor beta chains came from one sample sequenced in a study of blood T cells in healthy people across ages. The authors ran a second PCR of 7 to 11 cycles using a sample-barcoded 5' primer and a J-beta primer mix. From the 5' RACE reads, TCRdb called clonotypes with MiXCR, one entry per CDR3 protein. The sample contains around 1.5 million distinct CDR3 sequences, around 39% of which appear only once. The sequenced sample consisted of blood. The receptors come from a woman younger than 30 in good health.

The V call is TRBV15, the J call TRBJ1-1; possibly TRBD1 for D (5 bases). With 3 bases removed from V and 1 base from J, the gap between germline ends came to 15 bases. CDR1 is LNHNV and CDR2 is YYDKDF in the germline V gene (reference sequence). The CDR3 length is 16 residues. In nucleotides, the CDR3 is TGTGCCACCAGCAGCCCCCCAGGGAGGGGGAACACTGAAGCTTTCTTT. It yields the protein CATSSPPGRGNTEAFF.

The chain employs TRBV4-2 and TRBJ1-5; no clear D gene. The CDR3 has 16 residues. CDR1 and CDR2 from the germline V gene are LGHNA and YNFKEQ. Trimming pared 0 bases from V and 3 bases from J, leaving 12 bases between. CDR3 sequence (DNA): TGTGCCAGCAGCCAAGATCTGTTTAATGACAATCAGCCCCAGCATTTT. Amino acids: CASSQDLFNDNQPQHF.

A few counts support this clonotype. This chain connects TRBV2 to TRBJ1-4, with a weak D call TRBD1 (6 bases). Trimming took off 0 bases at V and 8 bases at J, with 10 bases between the two ends. Germline lookup yields CDR1 SNHLY and CDR2 FYNNEI. The CDR3 length is 14 residues. The CDR3 coding sequence is TGTGCCAGCAGTGAAGCTCGGGACACGGAAAAACTGTTTTTT. It specifies CASSEARDTEKLFF.

The V and J genes are TRBV4-1 and TRBJ2-5, with TRBD1 identical over 7 bases. V shed 1 base, J shed 1 base, and the junction held 3 bases outside the gene matches. Germline CDR1 is MGHRA and CDR2 is YSYEKL. The CDR3 has 15 residues. The CDR3 sequence: CASSQGGTAQETQYF. The CDR3 DNA is TGCGCCAGCAGCCAAGGTGGGACAGCCCAAGAGACCCAGTACTTC.

A single count supports this clonotype. The chain is built from TRBV5-1 and TRBJ2-3; 9 bases agree with TRBD2. After removal of 4 bases from V and 6 bases from J, the junction contained 15 bases not matched to a gene. The CDR3 sequence is 17 residues long. Germline lookup yields CDR1 SGHRS and CDR2 YFSETQ. The CDR3 region is CASSQYLPAGGPDTQYF. The CDR3 region has the DNA TGCGCCAGCAGCCAATACCTTCCGGCGGGGGGGCCGGATACGCAGTATTTT.

This chain joins TRBV19 and TRBJ2-7, with 9 positions matching TRBD2. J gave up 7 bases and V 10 bases, and 14 bases lay outside the gene matches. The CDR3 is made up of 14 amino acids. The germline gives CDR1 LNHDA, CDR2 SQIVND (reference sequence). The CDR3 sequence is CATQPASGINEQYF. CDR3 nucleotide sequence: TGTGCCACCCAACCGGCTAGCGGGATAAATGAGCAGTACTTC.

The chain links TRBV18 to TRBJ1-1; no clear D. Germline loops: CDR1 KGHSH, CDR2 LQKENI. CDR3 size: 13 residues. Trimming left V 5 bases short and J 9 bases short, with 16 bases between. CDR3 in amino acids: CASSASSRQKAFF. The CDR3 bases are TGTGCCAGCTCAGCCAGTTCCAGGCAAAAAGCTTTCTTT.

This clonotype was counted only a few times. This chain joins TRBV20-1 and TRBJ2-1; 7 bases are shared with TRBD1. V shed 3 bases, J shed 5 bases, and the junction held 10 bases outside the gene matches. Per the germline V gene, CDR1 is DFQATT and CDR2 is SNEGSKA (reference sequence). The CDR3 totals 15 residues. The chain's CDR3 is CSASYWGQTHNEQFF. The CDR3, as DNA: TGCAGTGCTAGCTATTGGGGACAGACTCACAATGAGCAGTTCTTC.

This clonotype was detected a few times. The V gene is TRBV2, the J gene TRBJ1-2, with D possibly being TRBD1 (6 bases). Germline-derived CDR1 and CDR2 are SNHLY and FYNNEI. V lost 8 bases, J lost 7 bases, and 14 bases lay in between. This CDR3 is built from 12 residues. The chain's CDR3 is CASGGGALGYTF. The CDR3, as DNA: TGTGCCAGCGGTGGGGGGGCGCTTGGCTACACCTTC.

CDR3 nucleotide sequence: TGCGCCAGCAGCTTTGTGGACAACCACTCCTACGAGCAGTACTTC. It codes for CASSFVDNHSYEQYF. The chain recombines TRBV5-1 with TRBJ2-7; D is perhaps TRBD1 (5 bases). V was pared by 2 bases and J by 0 bases, with 12 bases between. The CDR3 runs 15 residues. Germline V CDR1 and CDR2: SGHRS, YFSETQ.

This clonotype came up a few times. The chain links TRBV6-4 to TRBJ2-1, with a weak D call TRBD1 (6 bases). Trimming shortened V by 3 bases and J by 7 bases, and 16 bases separated the two germline ends. This CDR3 spans 15 amino acids. Germline V gene data show CDR1 as MRHNA and CDR2 as SNTAGT. In nucleotides, the CDR3 is TGTGCCAGCAGTGAAGGCGGTGTCAGGGGAAATGAGCAGTTCTTC. Residues: CASSEGGVRGNEQFF.

The V gene is TRBV11-3, the J gene TRBJ2-3; 11 bases align to TRBD1. The germline V gene has CDR1 SGHNT and CDR2 YENEEA. V shed 3 bases, J shed 4 bases, and the junction held 3 bases outside the gene matches. The CDR3 is made up of 15 amino acids. The CDR3 coding sequence is TGTGCCAGCAGCTTCGGACAGGGGGCGTCAGATACGCAGTATTTT. Translating it yields CASSFGQGASDTQYF.

The gene calls are TRBV12-3 or TRBV12-4 and TRBJ2-1; TRBD2 aligns across 7 bases. CDR3 length: 15 residues. The J segment lost 2 bases and the V segment lost 5 bases, leaving 6 bases of the junction unmatched. The CDR3: CASSHTSEPYNEQFF. In nucleotides, the CDR3 is TGTGCCAGCAGTCACACTAGCGAGCCCTACAATGAGCAGTTCTTC.

The chain recombines TRBV5-1 with TRBJ1-5, with a possible D match to TRBD1 (6 bases). Deletions cut 3 bases from V and 2 bases from J, with 18 bases between. CDR3 length: 17 residues. Germline-derived CDR1 and CDR2 are SGHRS and YFSETQ. CDR3 nucleotide sequence: TGCGCCAGCAGCTCGAAAATCAGGGGTTTTGGCAATCAGCCCCAGCATTTT. This gives the protein CASSSKIRGFGNQPQHF.